These T cell receptor beta chains were read from a single sample in a study of T-cell reconstitution after alpha-beta-depleted transplantation in children. From the PCR reads, TCRdb called clonotypes with MiXCR, one entry per CDR3 protein. The table records a few hundred thousand distinct CDR3 sequences, 25% to 30% of them present only once. The sequencing here drew on PBMCs, taken before TCRalphabeta/CD19-depleted stem cell transplant. The receptors were sampled from a boy under two years old with Wiskott-Aldrich syndrome, due to receive a stem cell transplant. The CDR3 runs from the conserved cysteine through the conserved F or W. Fields, in order: clone size, V gene, D gene, J gene, CDR3 DNA, CDR3 protein. The D gene is left open where the match is weak. Some rows have no size entry. The others give once, few or many, or a class for an expanded clone.

clone size: .
V gene: TRBV5-5
D gene: .
J gene: TRBJ2-2
CDR3 DNA: TGTGCCAGCAGCTTGTCAGGGGCGAACACCGGGGAGCTGTTTTTT
CDR3 protein: CASSLSGANTGELFF

clone size: .
V gene: TRBV5-5
D gene: .
J gene: TRBJ2-1
CDR3 DNA: TGTGCCAGCACCCTAAGGGCACGGGTGCAGTTCTTC
CDR3 protein: CASTLRARVQFF

clone size: few
V gene: TRBV10-3
D gene: .
J gene: TRBJ2-3
CDR3 DNA: TGTGCCACCAAGGGGTTCACGACAGATACGCAGTATTTT
CDR3 protein: CATKGFTTDTQYF

clone size: .
V gene: TRBV7-2
D gene: TRBD2
J gene: TRBJ2-1
CDR3 DNA: TGTGCCAGCAGCAAGGGACTAGCGGGAGATCCTGAGCAGTTCTTC
CDR3 protein: CASSKGLAGDPEQFF

clone size: .
V gene: TRBV5-1
D gene: .
J gene: TRBJ2-3
CDR3 DNA: TGCGCCAGCAGCTTGGAGGAGCTAACAGATACGCAGTATTTT
CDR3 protein: CASSLEELTDTQYF

clone size: few
V gene: TRBV5-1
D gene: TRBD1
J gene: TRBJ2-3
CDR3 DNA: TGCGCCAGCAGCGGGGACAGGGGGCGTACAGATACGCAGTATTTT
CDR3 protein: CASSGDRGRTDTQYF

clone size: few
V gene: TRBV6-1
D gene: TRBD2
J gene: TRBJ2-1
CDR3 DNA: TGTGCCAGCAGTGTAACAGGTAGCGGGAGCGATGAGCAGTTCTTC
CDR3 protein: CASSVTGSGSDEQFF

clone size: .
V gene: TRBV3-1
D gene: .
J gene: TRBJ2-7
CDR3 DNA: TGTGCCAGCAGCCAAATTGGGGGGAACCCCTACGAGCAGTACTTC
CDR3 protein: CASSQIGGNPYEQYF

clone size: .
V gene: TRBV7-2
D gene: TRBD2
J gene: TRBJ2-3
CDR3 DNA: TGTGCCAGCAGCCTCTGGTGGACTAGCGGGAGTCCAGATACGCAGTATTTT
CDR3 protein: CASSLWWTSGSPDTQYF

clone size: .
V gene: TRBV11-1
D gene: TRBD2
J gene: TRBJ2-5
CDR3 DNA: TGTGCCAGCAGCTTATCGGGAAGGACTAGCGGCCGTCGGGGGACCCAGTACTTC
CDR3 protein: CASSLSGRTSGRRGTQYF

clone size: .
V gene: TRBV12-3/TRBV12-4
D gene: .
J gene: TRBJ2-1
CDR3 DNA: TGTGCCAGCAGCCGGACTCCCCGCGTTGGCGAGCAGTTCTTC
CDR3 protein: CASSRTPRVGEQFF

clone size: .
V gene: TRBV12-3/TRBV12-4
D gene: .
J gene: TRBJ1-5
CDR3 DNA: TGTGCCAGCAGTTTAAGGATGGGGGGGGATCAGCCCCAGCATTTT
CDR3 protein: CASSLRMGGDQPQHF

clone size: .
V gene: TRBV6-5
D gene: .
J gene: TRBJ2-2
CDR3 DNA: TGTGCCAGCAGTTCCCGAACTAGGCTCGGTACGAACACCGGGGAGCTGTTTTTT
CDR3 protein: CASSSRTRLGTNTGELFF

clone size: few
V gene: TRBV24-1
D gene: .
J gene: TRBJ2-3
CDR3 DNA: TGTGCCACCAGTGACCCAACGCTGACGGGGCAGTATTTT
CDR3 protein: CATSDPTLTGQYF

clone size: .
V gene: TRBV5-1
D gene: TRBD2
J gene: TRBJ2-1
CDR3 DNA: TGCGCCAGCAGCTTCGTCGCGGGAGACATTGAGCAGTTCTTC
CDR3 protein: CASSFVAGDIEQFF

clone size: once
V gene: TRBV13
D gene: .
J gene: TRBJ1-5
CDR3 DNA: TGTGCCAGCAGCTTAGGGACCACCTTCCAGCCCCAGCATTTT
CDR3 protein: CASSLGTTFQPQHF

clone size: once
V gene: TRBV20-1
D gene: .
J gene: TRBJ1-2
CDR3 DNA: TGCAGTGCTCGGGGTGGGGATGGCTACACCTTC
CDR3 protein: CSARGGDGYTF

clone size: .
V gene: TRBV7-2
D gene: TRBD1
J gene: TRBJ2-3
CDR3 DNA: TGTGCCAGCAGCTCTACCGGGACAGTCACAGATACGCAGTATTTT
CDR3 protein: CASSSTGTVTDTQYF

clone size: many
V gene: TRBV20-1
D gene: TRBD1
J gene: TRBJ2-2
CDR3 DNA: TGCAGTGCTAGAACCCAGGGGGTTGTCGGGGAGCTGTTTTTT
CDR3 protein: CSARTQGVVGELFF

clone size: .
V gene: TRBV5-1
D gene: TRBD2
J gene: TRBJ2-1
CDR3 DNA: TGCGCCAGCAGCTTCCTTCAGCGGGACGGGGAGCAGTTCTTC
CDR3 protein: CASSFLQRDGEQFF

clone size: .
V gene: TRBV5-5
D gene: TRBD2
J gene: TRBJ2-1
CDR3 DNA: TGTGCCAGCAGACTAGCGGGAGGGGCGAGGCACAATGAGCAGTTCTTC
CDR3 protein: CASRLAGGARHNEQFF

clone size: .
V gene: TRBV20-1
D gene: TRBD2
J gene: TRBJ2-1
CDR3 DNA: TGCAGTGCGGTCTACCCACTAGCGGGTGAGCAGTTCTTC
CDR3 protein: CSAVYPLAGEQFF

clone size: .
V gene: TRBV20-1
D gene: .
J gene: TRBJ2-7
CDR3 DNA: TGCAGTGCTAGAGTTCTTAGCGAGGGGCCCTACGAGCAGTACTTC
CDR3 protein: CSARVLSEGPYEQYF

clone size: few
V gene: TRBV28
D gene: TRBD2
J gene: TRBJ2-7
CDR3 DNA: TGTGCCAGCAGTTTAGCCCCACTAGCGGGAGGGATAAACGAGCAGTACTTC
CDR3 protein: CASSLAPLAGGINEQYF

clone size: few
V gene: TRBV18
D gene: .
J gene: TRBJ2-3
CDR3 DNA: TGTGCCAGCTCACCATTGGCGGCGGGAATAGATACGCAGTATTTT
CDR3 protein: CASSPLAAGIDTQYF

clone size: .
V gene: TRBV5-6
D gene: TRBD2
J gene: TRBJ2-1
CDR3 DNA: TGTGCCAGCAGCCTCATGACTAGCGGGAGAATCAATGAGCAGTTCTTC
CDR3 protein: CASSLMTSGRINEQFF

clone size: .
V gene: TRBV10-3
D gene: .
J gene: TRBJ2-7
CDR3 DNA: TGTGCCATCAGTGAGCCGGGGGACCGGCCCTACGAGCAGTACTTC
CDR3 protein: CAISEPGDRPYEQYF

clone size: .
V gene: TRBV20-1
D gene: TRBD2
J gene: TRBJ2-1
CDR3 DNA: TGCAGTGCTAGGGAACCTAGCGGGGTTAATGAGCAGTTCTTC
CDR3 protein: CSAREPSGVNEQFF

clone size: .
V gene: TRBV5-1
D gene: .
J gene: TRBJ1-2
CDR3 DNA: TGCGCCAGCAGCTTCGTGGGGGGTAGTAGCTATGGCTACACCTTC
CDR3 protein: CASSFVGGSSYGYTF

clone size: few
V gene: TRBV28
D gene: TRBD1
J gene: TRBJ2-5
CDR3 DNA: TGTGCCAGCAGTTTACTGGGACAGGGGGCGAAGACCCAGTACTTC
CDR3 protein: CASSLLGQGAKTQYF

clone size: many
V gene: TRBV20-1
D gene: .
J gene: TRBJ2-7
CDR3 DNA: TGCAGTGCTAGGCCCGGTTATCGGGACTTTTCCTACGAGCAGTACTTC
CDR3 protein: CSARPGYRDFSYEQYF

clone size: .
V gene: TRBV2
D gene: .
J gene: TRBJ2-1
CDR3 DNA: TGTGCCAGCATGAGGTTAGACAGCGTTCCTGAGCAGTTCTTC
CDR3 protein: CASMRLDSVPEQFF

clone size: few
V gene: TRBV5-1
D gene: TRBD2
J gene: TRBJ2-7
CDR3 DNA: TGCGCCAGCTGCTCACTAGCGGGAGCGAACTACGAGCAGTACTTC
CDR3 protein: CASCSLAGANYEQYF

clone size: few
V gene: TRBV29-1
D gene: .
J gene: TRBJ2-5
CDR3 DNA: TGCAGCGATACTCAGGAAGGGACCCAGTACTTC
CDR3 protein: CSDTQEGTQYF

clone size: .
V gene: TRBV5-5
D gene: TRBD1
J gene: TRBJ1-5
CDR3 DNA: TGTGCCAGCAGCTCGGGACAGGGCTTTAGGCCCCAGCATTTT
CDR3 protein: CASSSGQGFRPQHF

clone size: few
V gene: TRBV7-8
D gene: .
J gene: TRBJ2-4
CDR3 DNA: TGTGCCAGCAGCTTAGGGGGCGGGAACATTCAGTACTTC
CDR3 protein: CASSLGGGNIQYF

clone size: .
V gene: TRBV7-9
D gene: TRBD2
J gene: TRBJ2-3
CDR3 DNA: TGTGCCAGCAGTCCTCCTAGCGGTGTGGATACGCAGTATTTT
CDR3 protein: CASSPPSGVDTQYF

clone size: few
V gene: TRBV13
D gene: TRBD2
J gene: TRBJ2-1
CDR3 DNA: TGTGCCAGCAGCTTATACCAAAGGACTAGCGGGAGGGCCAGCCCTACTAGCCAGTTCTTC
CDR3 protein: CASSLYQRTSGRASPTSQFF

clone size: few
V gene: TRBV3-1
D gene: TRBD1
J gene: TRBJ1-6
CDR3 DNA: TGTGCCAGCAGCCAAACAGGGGGCGCGAATTCACCCCTCCACTTT
CDR3 protein: CASSQTGGANSPLHF

clone size: few
V gene: TRBV2
D gene: TRBD2
J gene: TRBJ2-7
CDR3 DNA: TGTGCCACTGGACTAGCGGGAATCGGCAAGCAGTACTTC
CDR3 protein: CATGLAGIGKQYF

clone size: .
V gene: TRBV5-6
D gene: .
J gene: TRBJ2-6
CDR3 DNA: TGTGCCAGCAGAGACGCGACAGGGGCCAACGTCCTGACTTTC
CDR3 protein: CASRDATGANVLTF

clone size: few
V gene: TRBV5-1
D gene: TRBD2
J gene: TRBJ2-1
CDR3 DNA: TGCGCCAGCAGCTTAGGGACTAGCGGGAGGTTCCTCTACAATGAGCAGTTCTTC
CDR3 protein: CASSLGTSGRFLYNEQFF

clone size: few
V gene: TRBV5-1
D gene: .
J gene: TRBJ2-7
CDR3 DNA: TGCGCCAGCAGCTTGTACGGGGTTCCCGAGCAGTACTTC
CDR3 protein: CASSLYGVPEQYF

clone size: few
V gene: TRBV29-1
D gene: .
J gene: TRBJ1-3
CDR3 DNA: TGCAGCGTTGGACCCGACCAACCATCCTCTGGAAACACCATATATTTT
CDR3 protein: CSVGPDQPSSGNTIYF

clone size: .
V gene: TRBV6-1
D gene: .
J gene: TRBJ1-4
CDR3 DNA: TGTGCCAGCAGTCCTAGCACGTCAACTAATGAAAAACTGTTTTTT
CDR3 protein: CASSPSTSTNEKLFF

clone size: .
V gene: TRBV25-1
D gene: TRBD2
J gene: TRBJ2-7
CDR3 DNA: TGTGCCAGCAGTGACCCCTACGCAGGGGGGAGACTAGCGGGAGTAAAGGTCTACGAGCAGTACTTC
CDR3 protein: CASSDPYAGGRLAGVKVYEQYF

clone size: many
V gene: TRBV5-1
D gene: .
J gene: TRBJ2-2
CDR3 DNA: TGCGCCAGCAGCGCCTACACCGGGGAGCTGTTTTTT
CDR3 protein: CASSAYTGELFF

clone size: .
V gene: TRBV30
D gene: .
J gene: TRBJ2-7
CDR3 DNA: TGTGCCTGGAGTCCCAGGCCCTACGAGCAGTACTTC
CDR3 protein: CAWSPRPYEQYF

clone size: .
V gene: TRBV7-3
D gene: TRBD2
J gene: TRBJ2-1
CDR3 DNA: TGTGCCACCATAAGCGGGAGGGACTACAATGAGCAGTTCTTC
CDR3 protein: CATISGRDYNEQFF

clone size: .
V gene: TRBV6-6
D gene: .
J gene: TRBJ2-1
CDR3 DNA: TGTGCCAGCGGGAGGTTGGAGTACAATGAGCAGTTCTTC
CDR3 protein: CASGRLEYNEQFF